This paragraph reports one T cell receptor (beta chain). The antigen is not known. These data belong to a study of T cell responses to AZD1222 COVID-19 vaccine. The V and J ends lost 3 bases and 1 base, in that order; junction bases with no gene match: 4. CDR3 length: 15 residues. Germline V lookup: CDR1 SGDLS, CDR2 YYNGEE. Some clones are missing from TCRdb's copy, which holds only in-frame ones; the method was immunoSEQ multiplex PCR. This table holds 120,000 to 150,000 clones, approximately 90% found once. Regarding the study as a whole: The peak T cell response came first, and repertoires were sampled only after it.

The chain links TRBV9 to TRBJ2-4; 7 nucleotides line up with TRBD2. The receptor's source is an adult in good health. Sequences were derived from peripheral blood, sampled on day 0 of AZD1222 vaccination. The CDR3 protein is CASSGKGGAKNIQYF. In DNA form, the CDR3 reads TGTGCCAGCAGCGGAAAGGGAGGGGCCAAAAACATTCAGTACTTC. Combining the CDR3 with reference TRBV9 and TRBJ2-4 gives the whole variable domain DSGVTQTPKHLITATGQRVTLRCSPRSGDLSVYWYQQSLDQGLQFLIQYYNGEERAKGNILERFSAQQFPDLHSELNLSSLELGDSALYFCASSGKGGAKNIQYFGAGTRLSVL.